This T cell receptor beta chain was retrieved from a study of blood T cell repertoires in COVID-19. About the study: Spain, Italy and the United States supplied samples that represented acute and convalescent COVID-19. In each case, the material was cDNA or gDNA derived from T cells, B-cell-depleted T cells, or PBMCs.

Original methodology: Reference gene primer amplification yielded estimated nucleated cell counts. The data were produced by immunoSEQ multiplex PCR, yet TCRdb's version contains in-frame clones alone and is incomplete. The V and J calls and clone size come from that table; D and trimming were worked out from the DNA. In the table there are 120,000 to 150,000 clones, over 75% of which are singletons. Germline V CDR1 and CDR2: SGHRS, YFSETQ. V was cut by 4 bases and J by 3 bases, with 13 bases left in between. This CDR3 contains 15 residues. Sample: peripheral blood. The clonotype originates from a man in his 60s with active or convalescent COVID-19. This chain links TRBV5-1 with TRBJ2-2; a possible D gene is TRBD1 (6 bases). This CDR3 reads CASSQGKSDTGELFF. The DNA for the CDR3 is TGCGCCAGCAGCCAGGGGAAGTCGGACACCGGGGAGCTGTTTTTT.